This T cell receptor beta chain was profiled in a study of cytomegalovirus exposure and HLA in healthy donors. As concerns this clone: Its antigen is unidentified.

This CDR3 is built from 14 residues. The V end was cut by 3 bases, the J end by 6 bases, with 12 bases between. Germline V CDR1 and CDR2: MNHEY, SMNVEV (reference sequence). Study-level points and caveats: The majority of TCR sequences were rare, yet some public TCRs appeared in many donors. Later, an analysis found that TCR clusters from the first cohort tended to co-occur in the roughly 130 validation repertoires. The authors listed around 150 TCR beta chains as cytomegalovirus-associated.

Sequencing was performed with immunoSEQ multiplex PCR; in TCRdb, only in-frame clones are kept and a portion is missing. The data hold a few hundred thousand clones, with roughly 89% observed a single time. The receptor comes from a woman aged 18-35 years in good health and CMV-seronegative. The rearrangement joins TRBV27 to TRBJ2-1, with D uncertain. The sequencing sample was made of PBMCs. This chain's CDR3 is CASSLTFGGNEQFF. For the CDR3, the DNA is TGTGCCAGCAGTTTGACTTTCGGTGGCAATGAGCAGTTCTTC.